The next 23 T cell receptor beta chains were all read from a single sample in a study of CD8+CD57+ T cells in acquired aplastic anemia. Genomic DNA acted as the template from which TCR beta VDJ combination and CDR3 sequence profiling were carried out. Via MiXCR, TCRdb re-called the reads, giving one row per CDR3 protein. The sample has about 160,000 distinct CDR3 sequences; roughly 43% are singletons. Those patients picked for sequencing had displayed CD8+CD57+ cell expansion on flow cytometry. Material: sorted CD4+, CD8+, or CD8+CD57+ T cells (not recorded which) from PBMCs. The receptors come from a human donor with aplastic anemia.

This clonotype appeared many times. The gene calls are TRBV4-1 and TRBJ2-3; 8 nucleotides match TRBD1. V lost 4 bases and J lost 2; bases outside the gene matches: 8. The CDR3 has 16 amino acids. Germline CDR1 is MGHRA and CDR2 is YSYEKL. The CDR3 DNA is TGCGCCAGCAGCCGATCGACGACAGGGGTCACAGATACGCAGTATTTT. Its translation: CASSRSTTGVTDTQYF.

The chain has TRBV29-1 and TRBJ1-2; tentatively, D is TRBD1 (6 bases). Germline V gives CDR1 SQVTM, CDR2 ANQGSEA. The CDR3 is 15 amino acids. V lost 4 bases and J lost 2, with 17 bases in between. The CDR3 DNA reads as TGCAGCGTTGGGGAGGGGGGGGTTGTAAACTATGGCTACACCTTC. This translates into CSVGEGGVVNYGYTF. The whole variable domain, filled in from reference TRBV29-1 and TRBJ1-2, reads SAVISQKPSRDICQRGTSLTIQCQVDSQVTMMFWYRQQPGQSLTLIATANQGSEATYESGFVIDKFPISRPNLTFSTLTVSNMSPEDSSIYLCSVGEGGVVNYGYTFGSGTRLTVV.

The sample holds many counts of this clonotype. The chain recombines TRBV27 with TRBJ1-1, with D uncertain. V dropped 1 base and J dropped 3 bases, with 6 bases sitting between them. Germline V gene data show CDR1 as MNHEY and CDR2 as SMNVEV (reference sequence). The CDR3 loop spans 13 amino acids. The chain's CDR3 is CASSLLGYTEAFF. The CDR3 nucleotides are TGTGCCAGCAGTTTATTGGGCTACACTGAAGCTTTCTTT.

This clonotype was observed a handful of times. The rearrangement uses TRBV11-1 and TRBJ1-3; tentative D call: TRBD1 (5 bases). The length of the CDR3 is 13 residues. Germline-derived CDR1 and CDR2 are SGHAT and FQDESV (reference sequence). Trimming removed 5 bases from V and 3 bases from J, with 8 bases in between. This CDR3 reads CASSRGNGNTIYF. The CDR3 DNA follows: TGTGCCAGCAGCAGGGGCAATGGAAACACCATATATTTT.

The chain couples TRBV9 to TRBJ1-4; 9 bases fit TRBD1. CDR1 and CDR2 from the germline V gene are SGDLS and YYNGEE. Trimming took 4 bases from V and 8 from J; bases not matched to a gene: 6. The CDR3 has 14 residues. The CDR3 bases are TGTGCCAGCAGCCCGGGACAGGGTAGAGAAAAACTGTTTTTT. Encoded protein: CASSPGQGREKLFF.

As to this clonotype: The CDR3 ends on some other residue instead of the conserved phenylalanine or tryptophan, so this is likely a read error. CDR3 bases: TGTGCCAGCAGCCAAGATGTAATCTACGAGCAGTACTCC. The encoded protein is CASSQDVIYEQYS. The chain links TRBV3-1 to TRBJ2-7; D not certain. Germline V CDR1 and CDR2: LGHDT, YNNKEL (reference sequence). Trimming took 0 bases from V and 3 from J, leaving 6 bases between them. The CDR3 sequence is 13 residues long.

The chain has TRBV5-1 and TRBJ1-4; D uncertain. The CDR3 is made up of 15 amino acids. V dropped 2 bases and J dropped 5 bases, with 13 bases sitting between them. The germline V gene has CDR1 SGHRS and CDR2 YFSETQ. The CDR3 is CASSFQDGRNEKLFF. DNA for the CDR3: TGCGCCAGCAGCTTCCAGGACGGACGAAATGAAAAACTGTTTTTT.

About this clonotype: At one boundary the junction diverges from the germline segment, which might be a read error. The CDR3 is CAGSSDTRNTGELFF. DNA for the CDR3: TGCGCCGGCAGCTCTGACACCCGGAACACCGGGGAGCTGTTTTTT. V usage is TRBV5-1 and J usage is TRBJ2-2; D is ambiguous. Germline CDR1 SGHRS, CDR2 YFSETQ. The CDR3 length is 15 residues.

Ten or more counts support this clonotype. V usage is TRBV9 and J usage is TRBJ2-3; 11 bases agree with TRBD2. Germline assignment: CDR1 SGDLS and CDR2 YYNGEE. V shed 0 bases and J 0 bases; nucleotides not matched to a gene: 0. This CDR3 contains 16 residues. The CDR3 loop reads CASSVVAGGSTDTQYF. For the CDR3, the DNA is TGTGCCAGCAGCGTAGTAGCGGGAGGGAGCACAGATACGCAGTATTTT. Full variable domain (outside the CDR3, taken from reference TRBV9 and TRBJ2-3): DSGVTQTPKHLITATGQRVTLRCSPRSGDLSVYWYQQSLDQGLQFLIQYYNGEERAKGNILERFSAQQFPDLHSELNLSSLELGDSALYFCASSVVAGGSTDTQYFGPGTRLTVL.

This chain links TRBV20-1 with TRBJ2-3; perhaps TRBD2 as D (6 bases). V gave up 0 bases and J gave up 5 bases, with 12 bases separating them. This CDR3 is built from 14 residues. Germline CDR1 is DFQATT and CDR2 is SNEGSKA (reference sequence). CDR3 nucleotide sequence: TGCAGTGCTAGAGAGCGGGGTCTGGGAGATACGCAGTATTTT. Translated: CSARERGLGDTQYF.

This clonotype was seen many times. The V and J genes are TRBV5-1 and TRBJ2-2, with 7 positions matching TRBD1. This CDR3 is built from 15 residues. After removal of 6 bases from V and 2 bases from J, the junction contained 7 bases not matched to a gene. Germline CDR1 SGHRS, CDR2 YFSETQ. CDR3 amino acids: CASTSTGTNTGELFF. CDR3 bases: TGCGCCAGCACCTCGACAGGGACAAACACCGGGGAGCTGTTTTTT.

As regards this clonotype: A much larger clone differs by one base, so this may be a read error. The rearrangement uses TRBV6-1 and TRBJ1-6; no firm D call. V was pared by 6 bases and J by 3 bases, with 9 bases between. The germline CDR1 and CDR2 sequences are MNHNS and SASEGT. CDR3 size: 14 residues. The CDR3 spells CASSMSCYNSPLHF. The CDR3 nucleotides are TGTGCCAGCAGCATGAGCTGCTATAATTCACCCCTCCACTTT.

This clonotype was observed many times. CDR3 amino acids: CASSRQPGLGSPLHF. Written as DNA, the CDR3 is TGTGCCAGCAGCCGACAGCCAGGGTTGGGTTCACCCCTCCACTTT. This chain links TRBV12-3 or TRBV12-4 with TRBJ1-6; D is possibly TRBD1 (5 bases). Trimming cost V 6 bases and J 9 bases, with 18 bases left between them. The CDR3 loop spans 15 amino acids.

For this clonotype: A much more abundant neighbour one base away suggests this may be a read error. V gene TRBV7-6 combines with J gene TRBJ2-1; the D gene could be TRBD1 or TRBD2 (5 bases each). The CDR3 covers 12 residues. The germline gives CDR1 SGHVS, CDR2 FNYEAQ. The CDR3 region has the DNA TGTGTCAGCAGAGGGACCAACAATGAGCAGTTCTTC. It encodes CVSRGTNNEQFF.

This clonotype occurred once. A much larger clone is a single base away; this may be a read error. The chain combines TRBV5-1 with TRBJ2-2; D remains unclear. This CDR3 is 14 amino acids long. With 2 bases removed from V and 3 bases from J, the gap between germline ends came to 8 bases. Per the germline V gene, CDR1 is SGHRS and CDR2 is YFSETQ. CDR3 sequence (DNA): TGCGCCAGCAGCTTCAGGAGTGACACCGGGGAGCTGTTTTTT. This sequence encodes CASSFRSDTGELFF.

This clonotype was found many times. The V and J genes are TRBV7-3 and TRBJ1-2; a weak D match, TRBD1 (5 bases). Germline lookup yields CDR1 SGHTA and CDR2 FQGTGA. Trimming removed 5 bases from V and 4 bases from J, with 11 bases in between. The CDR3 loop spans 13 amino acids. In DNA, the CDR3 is TGTGCCAGCAGCCCTTCCGGGGGCTATGGCTACACCTTC. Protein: CASSPSGGYGYTF. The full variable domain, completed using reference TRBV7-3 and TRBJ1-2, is GAGVSQTPSNKVTEKGKYVELRCDPISGHTALYWYRQSLGQGPEFLIYFQGTGAADDSGLPNDRFFAVRPEGSVSTLKIQRTERGDSAVYLCASSPSGGYGYTFGSGTRLTVV.

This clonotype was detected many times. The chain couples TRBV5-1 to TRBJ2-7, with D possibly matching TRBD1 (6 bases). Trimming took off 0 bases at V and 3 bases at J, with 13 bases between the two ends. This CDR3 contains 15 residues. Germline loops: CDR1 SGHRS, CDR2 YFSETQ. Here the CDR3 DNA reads TGCGCCAGCAGCTTGGCCGGACAGTCCATCTACGAGCAGTACTTC. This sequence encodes CASSLAGQSIYEQYF.

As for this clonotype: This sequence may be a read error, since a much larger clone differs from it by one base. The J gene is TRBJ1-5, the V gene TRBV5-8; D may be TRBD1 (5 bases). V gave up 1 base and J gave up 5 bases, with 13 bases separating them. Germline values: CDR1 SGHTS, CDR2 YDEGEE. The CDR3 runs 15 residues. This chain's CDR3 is CASSLSPGSDQPQHF. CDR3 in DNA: TGTGCCAGCAGCTTGAGTCCAGGGTCCGATCAGCCCCAGCATTTT.

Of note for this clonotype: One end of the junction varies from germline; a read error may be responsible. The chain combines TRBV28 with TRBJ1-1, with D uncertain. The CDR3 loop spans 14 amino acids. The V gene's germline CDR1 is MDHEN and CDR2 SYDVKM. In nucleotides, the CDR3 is TGTGCCAGCAGTTTAAGGTTAAGGAACACTGAAGCTCTCTTT. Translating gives CASSLRLRNTEALF.

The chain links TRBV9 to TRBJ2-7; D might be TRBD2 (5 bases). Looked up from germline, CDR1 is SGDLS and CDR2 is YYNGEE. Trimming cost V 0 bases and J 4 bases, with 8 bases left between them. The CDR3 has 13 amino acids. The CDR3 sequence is CASSVVSGYEQYF. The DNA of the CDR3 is TGTGCCAGCAGCGTAGTCTCGGGGTACGAGCAGTACTTC. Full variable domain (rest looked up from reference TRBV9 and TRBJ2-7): DSGVTQTPKHLITATGQRVTLRCSPRSGDLSVYWYQQSLDQGLQFLIQYYNGEERAKGNILERFSAQQFPDLHSELNLSSLELGDSALYFCASSVVSGYEQYFGPGTRLTVT.

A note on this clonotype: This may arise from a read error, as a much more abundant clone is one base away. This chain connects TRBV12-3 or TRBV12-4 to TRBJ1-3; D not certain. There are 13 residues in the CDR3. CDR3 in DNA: TGTGCCGGCAGTTACTCCTCTGGAAACACCATATATTTT. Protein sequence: CAGSYSSGNTIYF.

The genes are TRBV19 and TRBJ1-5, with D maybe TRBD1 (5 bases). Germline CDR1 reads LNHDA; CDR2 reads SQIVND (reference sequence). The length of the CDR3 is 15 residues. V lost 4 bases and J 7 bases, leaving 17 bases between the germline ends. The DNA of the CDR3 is TGTGCCAGTAGTACCGACAGTGGGTACAGCCAGCCCCAGCATTTT. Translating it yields CASSTDSGYSQPQHF. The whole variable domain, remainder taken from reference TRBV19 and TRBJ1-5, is DGGITQSPKYLFRKEGQNVTLSCEQNLNHDAMYWYRQDPGQGLRLIYYSQIVNDFQKGDIAEGYSVSREKKESFPLTVTSAQKNPTAFYLCASSTDSGYSQPQHFGDGTRLSIL.

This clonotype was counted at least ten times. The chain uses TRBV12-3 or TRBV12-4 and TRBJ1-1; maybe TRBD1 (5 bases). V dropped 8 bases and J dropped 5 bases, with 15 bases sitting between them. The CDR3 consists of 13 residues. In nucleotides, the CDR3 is TGTGCCAGCGGAAGGGGTTTCGATACTGAAGCTTTCTTT. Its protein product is CASGRGFDTEAFF.